The T cell receptor (beta chain) described here comes from a study of blood T cell repertoires in COVID-19. In the study overall: Italy, Spain and the United States were the sources of the convalescent and acute COVID-19 samples. PBMCs, B-cell-depleted T cells, or T cells were the source of the cDNA or gDNA that made up the material.

This CDR3 comprises 15 residues. V dropped 1 base and J dropped 10; count of bases not matched to a gene: 7. Germline V gene data show CDR1 as SEHNR and CDR2 as FQNEAQ (reference sequence). Authors' data handling: Counts of nucleated cells, estimated from reference gene primer amplification, were obtained. The method was immunoSEQ multiplex PCR; TCRdb's version includes in-frame clones alone and lacks a portion of them. Clone size and V and J calls were adopted from that table, with D and trimming inferred from the DNA. The table includes 150,000 to 200,000 clones, about 80% detected once. Only one count was recorded for this clone.

The receptor was derived from a man aged 60 to 69 with acute or convalescent COVID-19. Sequenced sample: peripheral blood. The rearrangement joins TRBV7-9 to TRBJ2-1; TRBD1 agrees at 10 bases. DNA of the CDR3: TGTGCCAGCAGCTTAGGACAGGGGGCTTTGGGGGAGCAGTTCTTC. It encodes CASSLGQGALGEQFF. Variable domain in full (rest from reference TRBV7-9 and TRBJ2-1): DTGVSQNPRHKITKRGQNVTFRCDPISEHNRLYWYRQTLGQGPEFLTYFQNEAQLEKSRLLSDRFSAERPKGSFSTLEIQRTEQGDSAMYLCASSLGQGALGEQFFGPGTRLTVL.